A selection of T cell receptor beta chains follows, all from one sample in a study of blood T cell repertoires in COVID-19. Some clones are missing from TCRdb's copy, which holds only in-frame ones; the method was immunoSEQ multiplex PCR. The sample carries about 400,000 clones, around 87% recorded once. Sequencing was performed on PBMCs or T cells enriched from blood (not recorded which). The source of these receptors is a man aged 40-49 years in a cohort exposed to, infected with or recovered from COVID-19 (not recorded which). Each CDR3 is given with its conserved first and last residue. A D gene is named only where the DNA matches it firmly. Expanded clones are given a class, and other clones once, few, many or no size at all.

clone size	V gene	D gene	J gene	CDR3 protein	CDR3 DNA
-	TRBV18	-	TRBJ2-7	CASSPRTGQDEQYF	TGTGCCAGCTCACCACGAACAGGGCAGGACGAGCAGTACTTC
-	TRBV3-1/TRBV3-2	-	TRBJ2-5	CASSPTMSAAETQYF	TGTGCCAGCAGCCCAACTATGTCCGCAGCCGAGACCCAGTACTTC
-	TRBV27	TRBD1	TRBJ1-5	CASSPRDRSQPQHF	TGTGCCAGCAGCCCCCGGGACAGAAGTCAGCCCCAGCATTTT
few	TRBV3-1/TRBV3-2	TRBD2	TRBJ2-7	CASSLGLAGGYEQYF	TGTGCCAGCAGCCTGGGACTAGCGGGAGGTTACGAGCAGTACTTC
-	TRBV5-1	TRBD1	TRBJ2-5	CASSRQGAKETQYF	TGCGCCAGCAGCCGACAGGGGGCAAAGGAGACCCAGTACTTC
-	TRBV11-1	TRBD2	TRBJ2-1	CASSLGGRAFNEQFF	TGTGCCAGCAGTTTAGGAGGGAGGGCTTTCAATGAGCAGTTCTTC
-	TRBV19	TRBD1	TRBJ2-7	CASSLSHRGTYEQYF	TGTGCCAGTAGTCTATCCCACAGGGGGACCTACGAGCAGTACTTC
few	TRBV7-2	-	TRBJ1-2	CASQGRDYGYTF	TGTGCCAGCCAGGGGCGTGACTATGGCTACACCTTC
-	TRBV6-5	TRBD1	TRBJ1-3	CASATGGPGNTIYF	TGTGCCAGCGCAACAGGGGGCCCTGGAAACACCATATATTTT
-	TRBV7-6	TRBD1	TRBJ1-1	CASSSYPTGGEAFF	TGTGCCAGCAGCTCTTACCCGACAGGGGGTGAGGCTTTCTTT
once	TRBV3-1/TRBV3-2	-	TRBJ2-5	CASNMWGEQETQYF	TGTGCCAGCAACATGTGGGGAGAGCAAGAGACCCAGTACTTC
-	TRBV4-1	-	TRBJ1-2	CASSQAPQGGYGYTF	TGCGCCAGCAGCCAAGCCCCCCAGGGAGGCTATGGCTACACCTTC
-	TRBV19	TRBD1	TRBJ2-1	CASRLSGTGKYNEQFF	TGTGCCAGTAGACTTTCCGGGACAGGAAAATACAATGAGCAGTTCTTC
once	TRBV7-8	-	TRBJ2-1	CASSPMGGTNEQFF	TGTGCCAGCAGCCCGATGGGGGGAACCAATGAGCAGTTCTTC
-	TRBV19	-	TRBJ1-1	CASRKQGNTEAFF	TGTGCCAGTAGAAAACAGGGAAACACTGAAGCTTTCTTT
-	TRBV6-4	-	TRBJ2-2	CASTSDNTGELFF	TGTGCCAGCACTTCAGATAACACCGGGGAGCTGTTTTTT